The 20 T cell receptor beta chains below were found in one sample sequenced in a study of cytotoxic CD8 clonotypes in ibrutinib-treated CLL. Libraries were prepared by immunoSEQ multiplex PCR; TCRdb keeps only in-frame clonotypes and omits some of them. The table includes under 30,000 clones, approximately 62% detected once. The input for sequencing was PBMCs, taken before ibrutinib treatment. The receptors shown here come from a human donor with chronic lymphocytic leukemia.

CDR3 nucleotide sequence: TGCGCCAGCAGCAGGGTGACTAACTATGGCTACACCTTC. Residues: CASSRVTNYGYTF. The rearrangement joins TRBV5-1 to TRBJ1-2; D unclear. Trimming took off 4 bases at V and 0 bases at J, with 7 bases between the two ends. The CDR3 sequence is 13 residues long. Per germline, CDR1 SGHRS and CDR2 YFSETQ.

In nucleotides, the CDR3 is TGCGCCAGCAGTCGTATAGGACAGACAACTAATGAAAAACTGTTTTTT. It codes for CASSRIGQTTNEKLFF. The chain carries TRBV23-1 and TRBJ1-4; TRBD1 might be the D (6 bases). TRBV23-1 belongs to the ORF category, with a function that is uncertain. Trimming took off 4 bases at V and 0 bases at J, with 12 bases between the two ends. The CDR3 length is 16 residues.

The chain links TRBV7-9 to TRBJ1-5; D is unresolved. The CDR3 has 14 amino acids. The germline CDR1 and CDR2 sequences are SEHNR and FQNEAQ (reference sequence). V lost 2 bases to trimming and J lost 5 bases, with 10 bases between them. CDR3 residues: CASSLFGEDQPQHF. CDR3 nucleotide sequence: TGTGCCAGCAGCTTATTCGGGGAGGATCAGCCCCAGCATTTT.

In its sample, this clone was seen a few times. DNA of the CDR3: TGTGCCAGCAGCCCGCGAATTGGAAACACCATATATTTT. Amino acid sequence: CASSPRIGNTIYF. The chain couples TRBV9 to TRBJ1-3, with unresolved D. Germline CDR1 reads SGDLS; CDR2 reads YYNGEE. The V and J ends lost 4 bases and 3 bases respectively, with 8 bases between them. The CDR3 extends over 13 amino acids.

The chain uses TRBV28 and TRBJ2-7; 7 bases map to TRBD1. In germline, CDR1 is MDHEN, CDR2 SYDVKM. V shed 8 bases and J 1 base; nucleotides not matched to a gene: 11. The CDR3 runs to 15 residues. CDR3 region: CASGFPDRRSYEQYF. The CDR3 DNA reads as TGTGCCAGCGGATTCCCGGACAGGCGATCCTACGAGCAGTACTTC.

The chain uses TRBV14 and TRBJ1-4, with unresolved D. Trimming removed 1 base at V and 8 bases at J, with 8 bases between. This CDR3 is built from 13 residues. Germline-derived CDR1 and CDR2 are SGHDN and FVKESK. CDR3 loop: CASSQVSGEKLFF. In DNA form, the CDR3 reads TGTGCCAGCAGCCAAGTTTCCGGAGAAAAACTGTTTTTT.

This rearrangement joins TRBV10-3 to TRBJ1-6; no clear D gene. V was shortened by 6 bases and J by 8 bases, with 8 bases between the two germline ends. This CDR3 has 12 amino acids. In germline, CDR1 is ENHRY, CDR2 SYGVKD. The CDR3 nucleotides are TGTGCCATCAGCCCCCAGGATTCACCCCTCCACTTT. It encodes CAISPQDSPLHF.

The chain carries TRBV6-5 and TRBJ1-2, with unresolved D. The V gene lost 6 bases and the J gene lost 2 bases, with 10 bases spanning the gap. The CDR3 runs 13 residues. CDR1 is MNHEY, CDR2 SVGAGI, per germline. The CDR3 protein is CASRTTQNYGYTF. CDR3 sequence (DNA): TGTGCCAGCAGAACGACTCAAAACTATGGCTACACCTTC.

This chain uses TRBV5-1 with TRBJ1-6; 9 nucleotides line up with TRBD1. The CDR3 extends over 14 amino acids. CDR1 is SGHRS, CDR2 YFSETQ, per germline. V shed 3 bases and J 6 bases; nucleotides not matched to a gene: 1. CDR3 nucleotide sequence: TGCGCCAGCAGCTGGGGACAGGGTAATTCACCCCTCCACTTT. Amino acids: CASSWGQGNSPLHF. Filled out from reference TRBV5-1 and TRBJ1-6, the complete variable domain reads KAGVTQTPRYLIKTRGQQVTLSCSPISGHRSVSWYQQTPGQGLQFLFEYFSETQRNKGNFPGRFSGRQFSNSRSEMNVSTLELGDSALYLCASSWGQGNSPLHFGNGTRLTVT.

This clone was counted a few times. The chain is built from TRBV7-3 and TRBJ2-3, with D unclear. The CDR3 sequence is 13 residues long. CDR1 is SGHTA and CDR2 is FQGTGA in the germline V gene. The germline V and J ends were trimmed by 5 bases and 0 bases, with 6 bases remaining between them. The CDR3 nucleotides read TGTGCCAGCAGCCTAGATAGCACAGATACGCAGTATTTT. It translates to CASSLDSTDTQYF.

This clone was picked up one time. This rearrangement joins TRBV9 to TRBJ2-2; 10 bases line up with TRBD1. Looked up from germline, CDR1 is SGDLS and CDR2 is YYNGEE. J lost 10 bases, V lost 4 bases, and 13 bases had no gene match. This CDR3 contains 16 residues. CDR3 DNA: TGTGCCAGCAGCTTATCCCCCGGGACAGGGGTGGCGGAGCTGTTTTTT. Its protein is CASSLSPGTGVAELFF.

The CDR3 DNA sequence: TGTGCCAGCAGCCAGGTAGCGGGGGGGCCCGGGGAGACCCAGTACTTC. Its translation: CASSQVAGGPGETQYF. V and J are TRBV4-2 and TRBJ2-5; 11 bases match TRBD2. This CDR3 is built from 16 residues. The V and J ends lost 3 bases and 5 bases, in that order; junction bases with no gene match: 8. Germline V CDR1 and CDR2: LGHNA, YNFKEQ.

The V call is TRBV6-6, the J call TRBJ2-1; 9 nucleotides match TRBD1. V lost 5 bases, J lost 7 bases, and 3 bases stayed unmatched. This CDR3 has 13 residues. From germline, CDR1 is MNHNY and CDR2 SVGAGI (reference sequence). For the CDR3, the DNA is TGTGCCAGCAGTAACAGGGGGCAGAATGAGCAGTTCTTC. Translating it yields CASSNRGQNEQFF.

The J gene is TRBJ2-3, the V gene TRBV4-1; 9 bases agree with TRBD2. Unmatched junction bases numbered 14, after V lost 0 bases and J lost 4 bases. The CDR3 extends over 19 amino acids. CDR1 is MGHRA and CDR2 is YSYEKL in the germline V gene. Written as DNA, the CDR3 is TGCGCCAGCAGCCAAGATTTTAGCGGGAGTGTTCGGGGGGCAGATACGCAGTATTTT. Its translation is CASSQDFSGSVRGADTQYF.

The genes are TRBV6-1 and TRBJ1-5; D gene ambiguous. The CDR3 length is 13 residues. V lost 7 bases and J lost 0, with 7 bases in between. CDR1 and CDR2 from the germline V gene are MNHNS and SASEGT. The CDR3 sequence: CASTRPSNQPQHF. The CDR3, as DNA: TGTGCCAGCACCCGACCTAGCAATCAGCCCCAGCATTTT.

V and J are TRBV7-2 and TRBJ2-7, with 7 bases identical to TRBD2. The V gene end was trimmed by 4 bases and the J gene end by 5 bases; junction bases not matched to a gene: 11. From germline, CDR1 is SGHTA and CDR2 FQGNSA. The CDR3 contains 15 residues. CDR3 residues: CASSSRPLAEDEQYF. The DNA for the CDR3 is TGTGCCAGCAGCTCGAGACCGCTAGCGGAGGACGAGCAGTACTTC. Looking up the rest from reference TRBV7-2 and TRBJ2-7 gives the full variable domain: GAGVSQSPSNKVTEKGKDVELRCDPISGHTALYWYRQSLGQGLEFLIYFQGNSAPDKSGLPSDRFSAERTGGSVSTLTIQRTQQEDSAVYLCASSSRPLAEDEQYFGPGTRLTVT.

The chain joins TRBV7-6 to TRBJ2-2, with D maybe TRBD1 (6 bases). V was pared by 5 bases and J by 8 bases, with 12 bases between. The CDR3 length is 13 residues. Per the germline V gene, CDR1 is SGHVS and CDR2 is FNYEAQ. In DNA form, the CDR3 reads TGTGCCAGCAGCCAACAGGGTTTTGGGGAGCTGTTTTTT. It encodes CASSQQGFGELFF.

V usage is TRBV9 and J usage is TRBJ2-7; possibly TRBD1 or TRBD2 for D (5 bases each). Germline-derived CDR1 and CDR2 are SGDLS and YYNGEE. Trimming removed 3 bases at V and 0 bases at J, with 7 bases between. The CDR3 is 13 residues long. DNA for the CDR3: TGTGCCAGCAGCGGGGGGAGCTCCTACGAGCAGTACTTC. This encodes CASSGGSSYEQYF.

This clone appeared a single time. The V gene is TRBV9, the J gene TRBJ2-3; tentatively, D is TRBD1 (6 bases). Germline V gene sequence: CDR1 SGDLS, CDR2 YYNGEE. V lost 6 bases and J 2 bases, leaving 10 bases between the germline ends. This CDR3 region has 13 residues. Here the CDR3 DNA reads TGTGCCAGCACCACAGGGCCCACAGATACGCAGTATTTT. Translated: CASTTGPTDTQYF.

The CDR3, as DNA: TGTGCCAGCAGACTAGACAGGGGGCGAGATACGCAGTATTTT. It translates to CASRLDRGRDTQYF. The chain recombines TRBV6-1 with TRBJ2-3, with 10 nucleotides matching TRBD1. The germline V gene encodes CDR1 MNHNS and CDR2 SASEGT. V lost 6 bases to trimming and J lost 5 bases; unmatched junction nucleotides: 5. The CDR3 has 14 amino acids.